Following are 12 T cell receptor beta chains from one sample sequenced in a study of cytomegalovirus exposure and HLA in healthy donors. The PCR used 60 Vbeta and 13 Jbeta primers. The method was immunoSEQ multiplex PCR; TCRdb's version includes in-frame clones alone and lacks a portion of them. The sample is made up of 95,000 to 150,000 clones, and the top ten hold about 2.2% of it. Sample: PBMCs. Source of these receptors: a man aged 35 to 55 in good health and CMV-seronegative.

V and J are TRBV4-1 and TRBJ1-3; 11 bases line up with TRBD1. J gave up 7 bases and V 6 bases, and 8 bases lay outside the gene matches. Looked up from germline, CDR1 is MGHRA and CDR2 is YSYEKL. CDR3 size: 15 residues. The CDR3 protein is CASRQDRGQVNTIYF. In nucleotides, the CDR3 is TGCGCCAGCAGACAGGACAGGGGGCAGGTGAACACCATATATTTT.

The chain joins TRBV25-1 to TRBJ2-1; no firm D call. The CDR3 extends over 17 amino acids. From germline, CDR1 is MGHDK and CDR2 SYGVNS. V shed 1 base and J shed 0 bases, with 13 bases lying between them. The CDR3 coding sequence is TGTGCCAGCAGTGAATTGGGTGGATGGAGCTCCTACAATGAGCAGTTCTTC. This encodes CASSELGGWSSYNEQFF. The variable domain in full, with the rest retrieved from reference TRBV25-1 and TRBJ2-1, is EADIYQTPRYLVIGTGKKITLECSQTMGHDKMYWYQQDPGMELHLIHYSYGVNSTEKGDLSSESTVSRIRTEHFPLTLESARPSHTSQYLCASSELGGWSSYNEQFFGPGTRLTVL.

The chain combines TRBV18 with TRBJ1-2, with a tentative D call TRBD1 (5 bases). This CDR3 has 15 amino acids. V lost 3 bases, J lost 0 bases, and 11 bases lay in between. Germline assignment: CDR1 KGHSH and CDR2 LQKENI. In nucleotides, the CDR3 is TGTGCCAGCTCACCGGCGGGACGGGCTAACTATGGCTACACCTTC. Translating gives CASSPAGRANYGYTF.

The J gene is TRBJ2-6, the V gene TRBV6-1, with D maybe TRBD1 (6 bases). V shed 8 bases and J shed 2 bases, with 10 bases lying between them. CDR1 is MNHNS and CDR2 is SASEGT in the germline V gene. CDR3 length: 14 amino acids. The CDR3 nucleotides are TGTGCCAGCCCACAGGGACCTGGGGCCAACGTCCTGACTTTC. Amino acids: CASPQGPGANVLTF.

The chain uses TRBV7-2 and TRBJ1-2, with 7 bases lining up with TRBD1. The CDR3 runs to 14 residues. J gave up 4 bases and V 2 bases, and 4 bases lay outside the gene matches. Looked up from germline, CDR1 is SGHTA and CDR2 is FQGNSA. CDR3 nucleotide sequence: TGTGCCAGCAGCTTAAACAGGGGTCCCTATGGCTACACCTTC. Translation gives CASSLNRGPYGYTF.

This sequence joins TRBV19 and TRBJ1-2; D is unclear. In germline, CDR1 is LNHDA, CDR2 SQIVND (reference sequence). The CDR3 is made up of 14 amino acids. The V gene lost 7 bases and the J gene lost 0 bases, with 12 bases spanning the gap. CDR3 in DNA: TGTGCCAGTAACTGGGTTGGAGCTAACTATGGCTACACCTTC. Translating gives CASNWVGANYGYTF.

This chain connects TRBV28 to TRBJ2-7; D is ambiguous. There are 12 residues in the CDR3. Trimming took 8 bases from V and 5 from J, leaving 13 bases between them. CDR1 and CDR2 (germline): MDHEN, SYDVKM. CDR3: CASGVMSDEQYF. The CDR3 DNA reads TGTGCCAGCGGAGTCATGTCCGACGAGCAGTACTTC.

The chain uses TRBV6-5 and TRBJ2-1; 12 nucleotides line up with TRBD2. CDR3 size: 15 residues. CDR1 MNHEY and CDR2 SVGAGI come from the germline V gene. V was pared by 6 bases and J by 2 bases, with 2 bases of the junction left unmatched. CDR3 loop: CASRLAGGPYNEQFF. Written as DNA, the CDR3 is TGTGCCAGCAGGCTAGCGGGAGGGCCCTACAATGAGCAGTTCTTC.

This chain joins TRBV28 and TRBJ1-1; D unclear. The CDR3 has 15 residues. The V end lost 5 bases, the J end lost 1 base, and 14 bases lay between the germline ends. CDR1 is MDHEN and CDR2 is SYDVKM in the germline V gene. The CDR3 protein is CASSPAGFPNTEAFF. Here the CDR3 DNA reads TGTGCCAGCAGTCCGGCCGGGTTCCCGAACACTGAAGCTTTCTTT. The whole variable domain, filled in from reference TRBV28 and TRBJ1-1, reads DVKVTQSSRYLVKRTGEKVFLECVQDMDHENMFWYRQDPGLGLRLIYFSYDVKMKEKGDIPEGYSVSREKKERFSLILESASTNQTSMYLCASSPAGFPNTEAFFGQGTRLTVV.

The CDR3 DNA sequence: TGTGCCAGCAGTTTAGCGGGAGATACGCAGTATTTT. Translating it yields CASSLAGDTQYF. The chain links TRBV28 to TRBJ2-3; a weak D match, TRBD2 (5 bases). The CDR3 totals 12 residues. V was trimmed by 2 bases and J by 5 bases, leaving 5 bases between them. Germline CDR1 and CDR2: MDHEN and SYDVKM. The full variable domain, its missing parts supplied by reference TRBV28 and TRBJ2-3, is DVKVTQSSRYLVKRTGEKVFLECVQDMDHENMFWYRQDPGLGLRLIYFSYDVKMKEKGDIPEGYSVSREKKERFSLILESASTNQTSMYLCASSLAGDTQYFGPGTRLTVL.

The V gene is TRBV7-9, the J gene TRBJ2-3; the match to TRBD1 covers 8 bases. The trim removed 4 bases at V and 4 bases at J, leaving 7 bases unmatched. CDR1 and CDR2 from the germline V gene are SEHNR and FQNEAQ (reference sequence). The CDR3 length is 15 residues. DNA of the CDR3: TGTGCCAGCAGCTGGACAGGGATATCTTCAGATACGCAGTATTTT. It specifies CASSWTGISSDTQYF.

The chain couples TRBV19 to TRBJ2-3; 9 bases agree with TRBD2. CDR1 LNHDA and CDR2 SQIVND come from the germline V gene (reference sequence). With V trimmed by 10 bases and J by 0 bases, 14 bases remained unmatched. CDR3 length: 17 residues. The CDR3, as DNA: TGTGCCACCATGGGGGGTAGCGGGAGAACTAGCACAGATACGCAGTATTTT. The encoded protein is CATMGGSGRTSTDTQYF.